A single sample gave rise to the 9 T cell receptor beta chains below, sequenced in a study of graft-versus-host responses after intestinal transplantation. TCRdb's copy holds only in-frame clones and misses some; the assay was immunoSEQ multiplex PCR. The sample includes 89,000 or so clones, about four fifths of them seen just once. Their target antigens are unknown. Specimen: unstimulated CD4+ T cells sorted from spleen or lymph node cells, collected before intestinal transplant. These receptors all stem from a human donor who received an intestinal transplant.

As to this clone: Other DNA sequences from this sample encode an identical CDR3 as well. The V and J genes are TRBV2 and TRBJ1-2; D is ambiguous. CDR3 size: 10 residues. The V end was cut by 8 bases, the J end by 8 bases, with 9 bases between. From germline, CDR1 is SNHLY and CDR2 FYNNEI. The CDR3 sequence: CASHREGYTF. CDR3 nucleotides: TGTGCCAGCCACAGAGAGGGCTACACCTTC.

This chain uses TRBV18 with TRBJ2-3, with 9 bases that match TRBD1. This CDR3 has 13 amino acids. J lost 4 bases, V lost 9 bases, and 5 bases had no gene match. Looked up from germline, CDR1 is KGHSH and CDR2 is LQKENI. Here the CDR3 reads CASSTGGADTQYF. CDR3 bases: TGTGCCAGTTCCACAGGGGGCGCAGATACGCAGTATTTT.

The gene calls are TRBV6-1 and TRBJ2-5, with 8 bases matching TRBD1. The CDR3 runs 13 residues. Trimming took 6 bases from V and 2 from J; bases not matched to a gene: 2. CDR1 is MNHNS, CDR2 SASEGT, per germline. The CDR3 region has the DNA TGTGCCAGCAGCAGGACAGGGCAAGAGACCCAGTACTTC. Residues: CASSRTGQETQYF.

J is TRBJ1-4 and V is TRBV19, with 9 bases lining up with TRBD1. With V trimmed by 5 bases and J by 2 bases, 9 bases remained unmatched. Germline CDR1 and CDR2: LNHDA and SQIVND (reference sequence). The CDR3 covers 17 residues. This CDR3 is CASSRQGDPVTNEKLFF. The CDR3 DNA is TGTGCCAGTAGTCGACAGGGGGACCCGGTGACTAATGAAAAACTGTTTTTT.

This chain links TRBV27 with TRBJ1-2; possibly TRBD1 for D (6 bases). Germline V lookup: CDR1 MNHEY, CDR2 SMNVEV (reference sequence). The CDR3 sequence is 14 residues long. V was pared by 2 bases and J by 4 bases, with 11 bases between. Written as DNA, the CDR3 is TGTGCCAGCAGTTTAGGAGGACAGCCCTATGGCTACACCTTC. It encodes CASSLGGQPYGYTF.

The CDR3 DNA is TGTGCCAGCAGCGTAGGTTCGTCTAGCGGGAGGGGCACAGATACGCAGTATTTT. Residues: CASSVGSSSGRGTDTQYF. The gene calls are TRBV9 and TRBJ2-3, with 12 bases that match TRBD2. The CDR3 runs 18 residues. Germline lookup yields CDR1 SGDLS and CDR2 YYNGEE. Losses at the gene ends were 0 bases for V and 1 base for J; bases not matched to a gene: 6.

The chain recombines TRBV27 with TRBJ2-2, with 7 nucleotides matching TRBD1. The CDR3 consists of 15 residues. CDR1 is MNHEY, CDR2 SMNVEV, per germline (reference sequence). The V gene end was trimmed by 4 bases and the J gene end by 4 bases; junction bases not matched to a gene: 6. CDR3 region: CASSSRGRGTGELFF. CDR3 bases: TGTGCCAGCAGTTCGAGGGGGCGAGGCACCGGGGAGCTGTTTTTT.

The CDR3 DNA reads TGTGCCAGCAGCTTTCGGGGGAATGGTGAAAAACTGTTTTTT. It codes for CASSFRGNGEKLFF. V and J are TRBV7-2 and TRBJ1-4; a possible D gene is TRBD1 (5 bases). Trimming removed 3 bases from V and 7 bases from J, with 12 bases in between. The CDR3 length is 14 residues. CDR1 is SGHTA, CDR2 FQGNSA, per germline.

This clone was seen only once. The chain joins TRBV6-1 to TRBJ2-1; 7 nucleotides line up with TRBD2. The CDR3 length is 14 residues. CDR1 is MNHNS, CDR2 SASEGT, per germline. J gave up 8 bases and V 7 bases, and 11 bases lay outside the gene matches. This CDR3 is CASIDGGSRDEQFF. CDR3 nucleotides: TGTGCCAGCATCGACGGGGGGAGTCGGGATGAGCAGTTCTTC.